This TCR beta chain was recorded in a study of blood T cell repertoires in COVID-19. The ends lost 1 base at V and 7 bases at J; junction bases unmatched: 15. Germline values: CDR1 SGHTA, CDR2 FQGTGA. The CDR3 is made up of 17 amino acids. Sequencing used immunoSEQ multiplex PCR; TCRdb keeps in-frame clones, though not all of them. The repertoire has 200,000 to 300,000 clones, approximately 84% of them found once; the top ten carry about 4%. This clone was detected once. The receptor's source is a man aged 45-60 years with acute or convalescent COVID-19. The specimen was peripheral blood. The rearrangement uses TRBV7-3 and TRBJ1-2; 7 bases agree with TRBD1. CDR3 DNA: TGTGCCAGCAGCTTAAACCCCGGGGACAGAAACGGCGGTGGCTACACCTTC. Its translation: CASSLNPGDRNGGGYTF.